This TCR beta chain appears in the sequencing data of a study of CD8 T cells in ankylosing spondylitis. Details on this clonotype: A junction end diverges from the germline sequence, so it may reflect a read error.

The CDR3 sequence is 14 residues long. Germline lookup yields CDR1 MNHEY and CDR2 SMNVEV (reference sequence). One entry per CDR3 protein results from TCRdb running MiXCR on the 5' RACE reads. The data contain approximately 250,000 distinct CDR3 sequences, roughly 10% of them singletons. The TCR sequence derives from a male donor with ankylosing spondylitis or in good health (not recorded which). This sequence joins TRBV27 and TRBJ1-1; no clear D. Input material: blood, either unsorted or a sorted T cell fraction (not recorded which). In DNA, the CDR3 is TGTGTCAGCAGTTTAAGAGGGATGAACACTGAAGCTTTCTTT. This gives the protein CVSSLRGMNTEAFF.